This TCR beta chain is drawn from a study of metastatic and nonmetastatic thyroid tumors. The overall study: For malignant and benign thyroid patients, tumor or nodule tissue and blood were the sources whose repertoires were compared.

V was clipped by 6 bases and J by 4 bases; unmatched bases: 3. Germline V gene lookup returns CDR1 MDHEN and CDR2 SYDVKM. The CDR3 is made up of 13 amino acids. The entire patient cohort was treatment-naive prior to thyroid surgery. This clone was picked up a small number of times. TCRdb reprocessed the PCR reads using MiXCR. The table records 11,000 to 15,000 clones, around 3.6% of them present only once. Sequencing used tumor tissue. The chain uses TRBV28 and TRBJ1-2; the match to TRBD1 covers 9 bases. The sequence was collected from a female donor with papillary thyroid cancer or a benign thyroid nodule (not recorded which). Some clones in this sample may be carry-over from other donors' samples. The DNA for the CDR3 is TGTGCCAGCAGGGACAGGGGCCGCTATGGCTACACCTTC. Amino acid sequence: CASRDRGRYGYTF.